This T cell receptor beta chain originates from a study of long-term antiretroviral therapy in people with HIV. About the research overall: In the earliest collections, sampling predates the 2015 immediate-ART recommendation by about a decade.

This was the immunoSEQ v3.0 assay at survey level. Profiled with immunoSEQ multiplex PCR; TCRdb holds only in-frame clones, not every one. Of 25,000 to 30,000 clones listed, over 85% are singletons. Study-level findings and limits: Before ART, certain clones expanded, and these dominated the repertoire at all time points. The blood, collected between about 2003 and 2017, was possibly taken under older ART regimens.

V shed 4 bases, J shed 5 bases, and the junction held 7 bases outside the gene matches. Germline V gene data show CDR1 as SGHVS and CDR2 as FQNEAQ. This CDR3 is 15 amino acids long. Going into DNA extraction, samples held roughly 0.9-11 million cryopreserved PBMC. On this clone: The antigen is not known.

This rearrangement joins TRBV7-8 to TRBJ1-5, with 8 bases matching TRBD1. This sequence was found in a woman aged 40 to 55 with HIV. The material sequenced was unsorted PBMCs, taken around 6.3 years after starting antiretroviral therapy. The CDR3 nucleotides are TGTGCCAGCAGCTGGGGACAGGAGATTTATCAGCCCCAGCATTTT. This sequence encodes CASSWGQEIYQPQHF.